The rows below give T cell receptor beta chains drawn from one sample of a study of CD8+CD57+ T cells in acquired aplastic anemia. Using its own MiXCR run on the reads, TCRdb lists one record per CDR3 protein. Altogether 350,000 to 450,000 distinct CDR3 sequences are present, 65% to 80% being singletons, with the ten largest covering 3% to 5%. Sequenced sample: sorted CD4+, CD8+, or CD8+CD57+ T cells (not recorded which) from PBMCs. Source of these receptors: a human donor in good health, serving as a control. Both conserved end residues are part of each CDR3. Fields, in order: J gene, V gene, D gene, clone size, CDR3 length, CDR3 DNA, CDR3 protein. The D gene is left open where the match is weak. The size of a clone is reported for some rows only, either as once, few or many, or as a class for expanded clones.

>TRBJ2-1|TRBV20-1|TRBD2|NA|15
TGCAGTGCTAGAGATAGAGCGGGGGGGCAGAATGAGCAGTTCTTC
CSARDRAGGQNEQFF
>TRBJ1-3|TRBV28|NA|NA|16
TGTGCCAGCAGTCCAGGGATAAATCTGCGCGGAAACACCATATATTTT
CASSPGINLRGNTIYF
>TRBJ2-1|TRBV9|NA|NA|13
NA
CASSVGSGTGELF
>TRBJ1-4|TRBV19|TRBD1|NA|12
TGTGCCAGCATCGTTGAACAGGGGAGACTGTTTTTT
CASIVEQGRLFF
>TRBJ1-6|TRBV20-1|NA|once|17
TGCAGTGCTAGAGGCTTGGGGCGGGGGGCCCTCAATTCACCCCTCCACTTT
CSARGLGRGALNSPLHF
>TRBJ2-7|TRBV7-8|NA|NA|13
TGTGCCAGCAGCTCTGAGACTGCCTACGAGCAGTACTTC
CASSSETAYEQYF
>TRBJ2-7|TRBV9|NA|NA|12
TGTGCCAGCAGCTTCGAAGTGGGCGCGCAGTACTTC
CASSFEVGAQYF
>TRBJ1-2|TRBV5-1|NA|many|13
TGCGCCAGCAGACTCGACAGTAACTATGGCTACACCTTC
CASRLDSNYGYTF
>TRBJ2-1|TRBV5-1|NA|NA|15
TGCGCCAGTACCTTGGAGGGGGGGGGCTCCTTTGAGCAGTTCTTC
CASTLEGGGSFEQFF
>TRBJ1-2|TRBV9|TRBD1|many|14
TGTGCCAGCAGCGTAGGGACAGGGGGCTATAGCTACACCTTC
CASSVGTGGYSYTF
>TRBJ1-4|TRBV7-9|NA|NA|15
TGTGCCACCACCCCCGGAAGGGTGGTCACCCCTACACTTTTTTTT
CATTPGRVVTPTLFF
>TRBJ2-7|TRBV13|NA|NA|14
TGTGCCAGCAGACAGGGGGGGGCCTCCTACGAGCAGTACTTC
CASRQGGASYEQYF
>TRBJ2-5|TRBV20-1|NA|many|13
TGCAGTGCTAGCCCCCCGCGGGGAGAGACCCAGTACTTC
CSASPPRGETQYF
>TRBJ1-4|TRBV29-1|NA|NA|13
TGCAGCGTTGCCTGGGAAAGGGCGCAAAAACTGCTGTTT
CSVAWERAQKLLF
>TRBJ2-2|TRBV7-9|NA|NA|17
TGTGCCAGCAGCTTTACACCGGATCAGGGGAACAACGCGGAGCTGTTTTTT
CASSFTPDQGNNAELFF
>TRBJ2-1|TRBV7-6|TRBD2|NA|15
TGTGCCAGCAGCTTAGCGCAGGGAGGGCCCCAGCATTTTTTCTTC
CASSLAQGGPQHFFF
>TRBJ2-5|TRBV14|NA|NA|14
TGTACCAGCAGTCATAGGGGGGGGCAATATACGCAGTACTTC
CTSSHRGGQYTQYF
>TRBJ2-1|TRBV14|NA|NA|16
TGTGCCAGCAGCCAAGGGCCGCGCGGGACCTACAATGAGCAGTTCTTC
CASSQGPRGTYNEQFF
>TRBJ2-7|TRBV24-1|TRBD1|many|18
TGTGCCACCAGTGATACCATAGAAACACCGGACAGGGCCGACGAGCAGTACTTC
CATSDTIETPDRADEQYF
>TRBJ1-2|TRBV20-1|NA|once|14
TGCAGTGCTAGAGATGGTTTAGCATTCTCTGGCTACACCTTC
CSARDGLAFSGYTF
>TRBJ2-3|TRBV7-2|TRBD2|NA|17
TGTGCCAGCAGCTTCGCCTGGACTAGGGCCCGCGCAGATACGCAGTATTTT
CASSFAWTRARADTQYF
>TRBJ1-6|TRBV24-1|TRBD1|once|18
TGTGCCACCAGTGGCATCCGGGACAGAAGCTCCTATAATTCACCCCTCCACTTT
CATSGIRDRSSYNSPLHF
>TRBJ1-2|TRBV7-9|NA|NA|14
TGCGCCAGCAGCCAAGGGCGGGGGGACTTTAGCTACACCTTC
CASSQGRGDFSYTF
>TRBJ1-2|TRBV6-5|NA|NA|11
TGTGCCAGCGGTGAGTCCCATGGCTACACCTTC
CASGESHGYTF
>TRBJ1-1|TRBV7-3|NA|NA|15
TGCGCCAGCAGCTTAGAGGGAAACAGGAACACTGACGCTTTCTTT
CASSLEGNRNTDAFF
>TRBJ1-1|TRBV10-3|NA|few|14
TGTGCCATCAGTGAGGTCGCGGGGAACACTTTAGCTTTCTTT
CAISEVAGNTLAFF
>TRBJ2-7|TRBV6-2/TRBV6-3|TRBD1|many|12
TGTGCCAGCAGCCGACAGGGGGACGAGCAGTACTTC
CASSRQGDEQYF
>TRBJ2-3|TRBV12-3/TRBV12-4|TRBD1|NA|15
TGTGCCAGTAGTCACGGGACAGGGAGCACAGATACGCAGTATTTT
CASSHGTGSTDTQYF
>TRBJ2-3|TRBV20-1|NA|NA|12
TGCAGTGTCATATCCTTGGCAGATACGCAGTATTTT
CSVISLADTQYF
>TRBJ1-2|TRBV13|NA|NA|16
NA
CASSLQTDGYTFGYTF
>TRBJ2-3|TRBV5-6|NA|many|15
TGTGCCAGCCAAAATAGTCGGTTGCCAAGAGATACGCAGTATTTT
CASQNSRLPRDTQYF
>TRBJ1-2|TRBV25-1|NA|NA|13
TGTGCCATCAGTGACGGGACGGAGGAAGGCTACACCTTC
CAISDGTEEGYTF
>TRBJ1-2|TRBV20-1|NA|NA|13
TGCAGTGCCGGGGGAACGTTAAGCTATGGCTACACCTTC
CSAGGTLSYGYTF
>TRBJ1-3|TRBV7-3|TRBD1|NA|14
TGTGCCAGCAGCCGGGACAGGGTATTAGACACCATATATTTT
CASSRDRVLDTIYF
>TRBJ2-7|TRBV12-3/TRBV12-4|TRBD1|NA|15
TGTGCTAGTGGTGCGCAATCGACAGGGGTCGGCGAGCAGTACTTC
CASGAQSTGVGEQYF
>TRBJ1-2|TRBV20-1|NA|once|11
TGCAGCGGGGCCGCGGGATCCGGCTACACCTTC
CSGAAGSGYTF
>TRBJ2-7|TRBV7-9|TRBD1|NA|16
TGTGCCAGCGGAACACAGGGGGTGGGTAGATCTTCGGTTCAGTACTTC
CASGTQGVGRSSVQYF
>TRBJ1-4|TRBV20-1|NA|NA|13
TGCAGTGCCACCTCTTGGGGGTCGCGGAAACTGTTTTTT
CSATSWGSRKLFF
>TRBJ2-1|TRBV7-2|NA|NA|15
TGTGCCAGCAGCTTGGAGGGCCGGAACACTGAAGCTTTCTTCTTC
CASSLEGRNTEAFFF
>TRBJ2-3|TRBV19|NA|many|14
TGTGCCAGTAGTACACAGGCCAACGGGGATACGCAGTATTTT
CASSTQANGDTQYF
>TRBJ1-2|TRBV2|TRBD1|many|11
TGTGCCAGCCGGGACAGGTCCGGCTACACCTTC
CASRDRSGYTF